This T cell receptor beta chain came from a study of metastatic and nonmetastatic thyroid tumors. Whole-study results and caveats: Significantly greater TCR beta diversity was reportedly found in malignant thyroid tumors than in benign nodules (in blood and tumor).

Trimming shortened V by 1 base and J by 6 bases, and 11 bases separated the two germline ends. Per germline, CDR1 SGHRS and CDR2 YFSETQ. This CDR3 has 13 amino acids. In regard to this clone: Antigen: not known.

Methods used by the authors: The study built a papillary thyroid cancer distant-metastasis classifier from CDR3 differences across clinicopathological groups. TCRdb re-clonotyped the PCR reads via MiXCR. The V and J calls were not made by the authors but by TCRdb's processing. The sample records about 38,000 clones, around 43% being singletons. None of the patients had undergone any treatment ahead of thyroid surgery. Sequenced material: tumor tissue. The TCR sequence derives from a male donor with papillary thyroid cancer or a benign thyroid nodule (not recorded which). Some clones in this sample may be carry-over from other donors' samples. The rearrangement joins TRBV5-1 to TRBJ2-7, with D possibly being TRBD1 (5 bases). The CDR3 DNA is TGCGCCAGCAGCTTGTGGTTTGGGGCCGAGCAGTACTTC. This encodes CASSLWFGAEQYF.